Listed below are T cell receptor beta chains from one sample, sequenced in a study of CD8 T cells in ankylosing spondylitis. TCRdb processed the 5' RACE reads anew with MiXCR; each CDR3 protein has one entry. The table lists 250,000 to 350,000 distinct CDR3 sequences, more than 20% of them singletons. The sample comprised blood, either unsorted or a sorted T cell fraction (not recorded which). These receptors all stem from a female donor with ankylosing spondylitis or in good health (not recorded which). Both conserved end residues are part of each CDR3. Each record gives: J gene, V gene, CDR3 protein.

j_call: TRBJ2-6
v_call: TRBV5-5
cdr3_aa: CASSSDRGYSGANVLTF

j_call: TRBJ1-2
v_call: TRBV10-3
cdr3_aa: CAISDRQDMGYGYTF

j_call: TRBJ2-5
v_call: TRBV5-1
cdr3_aa: CASSPSMAALGGDQYF

j_call: TRBJ2-1
v_call: TRBV28
cdr3_aa: CASSSLGAGGNNEQFF

j_call: TRBJ2-4
v_call: TRBV5-1
cdr3_aa: CASSPSSGPKNIQYF

j_call: TRBJ2-2
v_call: TRBV14
cdr3_aa: CASSRWQTGELFF

j_call: TRBJ2-7
v_call: TRBV5-5
cdr3_aa: CASSLALARAYEQYF

j_call: TRBJ2-1
v_call: TRBV9
cdr3_aa: CASSARLEYNEQFF

j_call: TRBJ1-2
v_call: TRBV28
cdr3_aa: CASSLPIDSHGYTF

j_call: TRBJ2-5
v_call: TRBV7-2
cdr3_aa: CASSQGRERWETQYF

j_call: TRBJ2-1
v_call: TRBV2
cdr3_aa: CASRAGLDRNEQFF

j_call: TRBJ1-1
v_call: TRBV12-3/TRBV12-4
cdr3_aa: CASNFGQGMRAFF

j_call: TRBJ1-2
v_call: TRBV6-5
cdr3_aa: CASSSPGGEGYTF

j_call: TRBJ2-3
v_call: TRBV7-2
cdr3_aa: CASALLAGDADTQYF

j_call: TRBJ1-5
v_call: TRBV7-2
cdr3_aa: CASSLALAGNQPQHF

j_call: TRBJ2-1
v_call: TRBV7-6
cdr3_aa: CASSLETSHEQFF

j_call: TRBJ2-1
v_call: TRBV3-1
cdr3_aa: CASAGTSGIHEQFF

j_call: TRBJ1-5
v_call: TRBV12-3/TRBV12-4
cdr3_aa: CASMIQGAQGNQPQHF

j_call: TRBJ1-2
v_call: TRBV29-1
cdr3_aa: CSVMIVGSGYTF

j_call: TRBJ2-7
v_call: TRBV6-2/TRBV6-3
cdr3_aa: CASTPEERTTYEQYF

j_call: TRBJ2-1
v_call: TRBV20-1
cdr3_aa: CSARGLGPQFF

j_call: TRBJ2-7
v_call: TRBV29-1
cdr3_aa: CSVVDARYEQYF

j_call: TRBJ2-3
v_call: TRBV24-1
cdr3_aa: CATSLSSTDTQYF

j_call: TRBJ2-1
v_call: TRBV6-1
cdr3_aa: CASSEARASRDNEQFF

j_call: TRBJ2-5
v_call: TRBV6-2/TRBV6-3
cdr3_aa: CASSHLEVAGVETQYF

j_call: TRBJ1-1
v_call: TRBV6-1
cdr3_aa: CASSVTGNTEAFF

j_call: TRBJ2-2
v_call: TRBV29-1
cdr3_aa: CSVGQGDTGELFF